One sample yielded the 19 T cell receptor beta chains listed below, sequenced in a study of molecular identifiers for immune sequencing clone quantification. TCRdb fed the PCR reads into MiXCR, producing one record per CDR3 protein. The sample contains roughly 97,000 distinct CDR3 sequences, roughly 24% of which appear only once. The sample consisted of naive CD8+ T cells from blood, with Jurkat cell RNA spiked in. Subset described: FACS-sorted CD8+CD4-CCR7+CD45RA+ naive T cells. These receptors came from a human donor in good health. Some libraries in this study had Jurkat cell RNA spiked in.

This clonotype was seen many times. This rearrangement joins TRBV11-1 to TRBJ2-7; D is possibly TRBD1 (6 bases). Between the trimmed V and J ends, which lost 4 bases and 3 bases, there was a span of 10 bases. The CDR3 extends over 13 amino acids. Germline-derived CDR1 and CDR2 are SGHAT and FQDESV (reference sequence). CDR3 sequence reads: CASSSSQGYEQYF. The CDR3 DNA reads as TGTGCCAGCAGCTCGTCACAGGGCTACGAGCAGTACTTC.

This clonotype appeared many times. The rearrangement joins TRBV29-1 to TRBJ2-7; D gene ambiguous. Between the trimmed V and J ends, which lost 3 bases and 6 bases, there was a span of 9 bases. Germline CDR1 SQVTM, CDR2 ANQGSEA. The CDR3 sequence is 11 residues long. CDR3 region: CSVDSRGEQYF. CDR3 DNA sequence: TGCAGCGTTGATTCGCGAGGCGAGCAGTACTTC.

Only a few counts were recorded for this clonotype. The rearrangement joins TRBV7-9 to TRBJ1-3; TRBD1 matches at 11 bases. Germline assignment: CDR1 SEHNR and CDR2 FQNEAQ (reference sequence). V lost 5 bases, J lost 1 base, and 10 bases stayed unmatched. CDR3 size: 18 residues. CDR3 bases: TGTGCCAGCAGCCGAGACGGGACAGGGGGAGGATCTGGAAACACCATATATTTT. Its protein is CASSRDGTGGGSGNTIYF.

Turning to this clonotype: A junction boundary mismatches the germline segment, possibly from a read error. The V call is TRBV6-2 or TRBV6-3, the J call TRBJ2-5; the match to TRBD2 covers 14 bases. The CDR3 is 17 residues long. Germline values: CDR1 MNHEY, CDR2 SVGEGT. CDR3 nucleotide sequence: TGTGTCAGCAGTTCGGGACTAGCGGGGGTCAATCAAGAGACCCAGTACTTC. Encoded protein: CVSSSGLAGVNQETQYF.

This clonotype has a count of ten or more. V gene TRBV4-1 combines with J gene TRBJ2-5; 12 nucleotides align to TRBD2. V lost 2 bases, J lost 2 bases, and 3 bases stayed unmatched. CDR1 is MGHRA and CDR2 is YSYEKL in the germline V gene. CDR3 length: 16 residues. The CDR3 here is CASSQLTSGGQETQYF. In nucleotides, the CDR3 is TGCGCCAGCAGCCAACTGACTAGCGGGGGACAAGAGACCCAGTACTTC.

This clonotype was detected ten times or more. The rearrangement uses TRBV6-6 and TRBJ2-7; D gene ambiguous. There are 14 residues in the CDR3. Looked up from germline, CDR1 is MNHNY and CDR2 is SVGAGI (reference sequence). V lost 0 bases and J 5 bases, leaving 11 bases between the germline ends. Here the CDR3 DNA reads TGTGCCAGCAGTTACTCGTTACTATTTCACGAGCAGTACTTC. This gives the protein CASSYSLLFHEQYF.

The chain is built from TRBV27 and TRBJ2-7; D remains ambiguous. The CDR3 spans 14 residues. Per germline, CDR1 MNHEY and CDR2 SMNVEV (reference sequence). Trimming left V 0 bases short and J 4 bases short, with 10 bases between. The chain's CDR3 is CASSLSGLNYEQYF. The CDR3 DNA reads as TGTGCCAGCAGTTTATCCGGGTTGAATTACGAGCAGTACTTC.

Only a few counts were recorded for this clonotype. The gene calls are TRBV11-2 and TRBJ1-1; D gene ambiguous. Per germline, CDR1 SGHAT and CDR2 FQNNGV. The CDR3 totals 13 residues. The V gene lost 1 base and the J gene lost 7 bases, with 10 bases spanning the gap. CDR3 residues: CASSLVEGLEAFF. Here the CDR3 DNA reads TGTGCCAGCAGCTTAGTGGAAGGGCTTGAAGCTTTCTTT.

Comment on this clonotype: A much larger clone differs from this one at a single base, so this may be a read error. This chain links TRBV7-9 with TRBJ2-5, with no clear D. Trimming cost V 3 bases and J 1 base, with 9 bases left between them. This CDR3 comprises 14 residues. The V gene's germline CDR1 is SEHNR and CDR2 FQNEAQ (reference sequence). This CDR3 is CASSFFDGQETQYF. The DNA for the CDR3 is TGTGCCAGCAGCTTTTTCGACGGCCAAGAGACCCAGTACTTC. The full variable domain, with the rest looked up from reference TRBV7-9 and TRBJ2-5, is DTGVSQNPRHKITKRGQNVTFRCDPISEHNRLYWYRQTLGQGPEFLTYFQNEAQLEKSRLLSDRFSAERPKGSFSTLEIQRTEQGDSAMYLCASSFFDGQETQYFGPGTRLLVL.

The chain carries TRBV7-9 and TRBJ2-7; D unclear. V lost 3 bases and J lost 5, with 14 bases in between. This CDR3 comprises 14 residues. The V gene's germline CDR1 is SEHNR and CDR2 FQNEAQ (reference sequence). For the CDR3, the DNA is TGTGCCAGCAGCTTCCCAGCCCAGCCGCACGAGCAGTACTTC. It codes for CASSFPAQPHEQYF.

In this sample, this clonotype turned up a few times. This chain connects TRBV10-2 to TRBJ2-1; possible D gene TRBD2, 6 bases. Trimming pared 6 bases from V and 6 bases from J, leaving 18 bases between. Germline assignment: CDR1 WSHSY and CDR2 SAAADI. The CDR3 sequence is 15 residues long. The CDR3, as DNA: TGCGCCAGCAGCCTCCCTAGCGCCCGCAGCAATGAGCAGTTCTTC. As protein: CASSLPSARSNEQFF.

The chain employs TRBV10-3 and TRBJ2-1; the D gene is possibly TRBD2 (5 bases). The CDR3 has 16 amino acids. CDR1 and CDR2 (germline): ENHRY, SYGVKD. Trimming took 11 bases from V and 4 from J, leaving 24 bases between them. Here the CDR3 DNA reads TGTGCCTCGCAAAGCATGAACCTCCGGGAATACAATGAGCAGTTCTTC. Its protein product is CASQSMNLREYNEQFF.

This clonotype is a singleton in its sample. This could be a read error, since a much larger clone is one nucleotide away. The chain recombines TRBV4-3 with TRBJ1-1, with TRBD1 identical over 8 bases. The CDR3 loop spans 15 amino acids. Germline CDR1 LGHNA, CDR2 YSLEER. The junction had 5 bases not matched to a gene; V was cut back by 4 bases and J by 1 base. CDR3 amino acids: CASSPNRGKNTEAFF. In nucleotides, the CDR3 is TGCGCCAGCAGCCCAAACAGGGGGAAGAACACTGAAGCTTTCTTT.

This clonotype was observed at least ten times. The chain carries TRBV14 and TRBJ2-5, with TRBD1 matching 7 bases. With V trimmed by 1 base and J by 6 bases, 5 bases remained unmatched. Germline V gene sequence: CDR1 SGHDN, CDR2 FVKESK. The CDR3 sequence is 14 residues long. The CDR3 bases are TGTGCCAGCAGCCAAGGACAGGGAACTCAGACCCAGTACTTC. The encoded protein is CASSQGQGTQTQYF. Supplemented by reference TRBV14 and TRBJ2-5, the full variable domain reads EAGVTQFPSHSVIEKGQTVTLRCDPISGHDNLYWYRRVMGKEIKFLLHFVKESKQDESGMPNNRFLAERTGGTYSTLKVQPAELEDSGVYFCASSQGQGTQTQYFGPGTRLLVL.

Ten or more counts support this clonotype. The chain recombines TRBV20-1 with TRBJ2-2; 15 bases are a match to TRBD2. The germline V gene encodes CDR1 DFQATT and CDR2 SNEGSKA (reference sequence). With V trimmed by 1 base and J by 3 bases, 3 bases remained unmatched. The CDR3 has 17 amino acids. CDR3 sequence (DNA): TGCAGTGCTAGAGCCGGGACTAGCGGGGGGTACACCGGGGAGCTGTTTTTT. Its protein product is CSARAGTSGGYTGELFF.

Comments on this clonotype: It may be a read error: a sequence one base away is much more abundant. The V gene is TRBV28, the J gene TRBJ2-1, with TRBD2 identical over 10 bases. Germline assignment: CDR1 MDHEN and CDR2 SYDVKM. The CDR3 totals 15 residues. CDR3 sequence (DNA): TGTGCCGGCAGCGTCCGTGGACTAGCGGACAATGAGCAGTTCTTC. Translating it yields CAGSVRGLADNEQFF.

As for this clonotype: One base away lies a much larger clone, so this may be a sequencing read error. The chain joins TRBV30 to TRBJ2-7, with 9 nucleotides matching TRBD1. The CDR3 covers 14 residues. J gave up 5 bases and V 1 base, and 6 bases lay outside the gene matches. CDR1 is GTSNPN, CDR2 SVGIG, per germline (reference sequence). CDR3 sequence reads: CAWSDRGRWDEQYF. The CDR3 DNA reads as TGTGCCTGGAGTGACAGGGGGCGATGGGACGAGCAGTACTTC.

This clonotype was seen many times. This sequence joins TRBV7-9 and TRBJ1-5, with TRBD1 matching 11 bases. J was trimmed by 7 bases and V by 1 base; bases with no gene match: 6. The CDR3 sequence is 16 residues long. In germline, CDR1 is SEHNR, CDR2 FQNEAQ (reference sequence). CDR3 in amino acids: CASSLGGQGAWQPQHF. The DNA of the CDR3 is TGTGCCAGCAGCTTAGGCGGACAGGGGGCTTGGCAGCCCCAGCATTTT.

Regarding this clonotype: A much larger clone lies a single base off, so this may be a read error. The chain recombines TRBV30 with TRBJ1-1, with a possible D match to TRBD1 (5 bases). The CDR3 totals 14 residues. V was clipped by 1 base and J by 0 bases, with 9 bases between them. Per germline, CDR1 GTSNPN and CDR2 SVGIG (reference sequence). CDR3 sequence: CAWSEGTLNTEAFF. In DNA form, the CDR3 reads TGTGCCTGGAGTGAGGGGACCCTGAACACTGAAGCTTTCTTT.